This T cell receptor beta chain originates from a study of cytomegalovirus exposure and HLA in healthy donors (dated by TCRdb to 2016 to 2017). About the full investigation: In an earlier analysis of 550 to 750 of the donors, 276 Gb of sequence data and 90 million to 120 million unique TCR beta sequences from approximately 180 million T cells were reported. In addition to the first cohort of 500 to 850 subjects, a separate validation cohort of under 150 different subjects was used. Every repertoire in the discovery cohort had been generated on one and the same sequencing platform. Roughly 300 gigabases of sequencing data and 80 million or so unique TCR sequences were included in an early release covering about 600 HLA-typed donors. Rather than drawing on any new phenotypic data, the later analysis identified candidate immune exposures from TCR beta sequences and the way those sequences occurred across donors. To predict cytomegalovirus infection status, the study combined high-throughput TCR immunosequencing, statistical association of individual TCRs with disease status, and machine learning. An earlier analysis of around 580 of the donors used high-throughput TCR beta sequencing to judge whether each TCR beta V gene segment behaved as functional or pseudogenic. The study profiled the T cell repertoires of 666 subjects by immunosequencing and related them to cytomegalovirus serostatus. Among about 400 genotyped donors of the cohort, an average of around 240,000 unique TCR beta nucleotide sequences was sequenced per donor, of which about 20% were non-productive. Among the roughly 390 genotyped donors, about 85% belonged to the genetic ancestry cluster associated with self-reported Caucasian donors. A later analysis re-analyzed previously published TCR beta repertoires from roughly 600 donors and added high-resolution HLA genotyping to study TCR occurrence patterns. HLA typing included class I and class II loci at four-digit resolution. A later genetic analysis took genome-wide SNP genotypes for about 65% of the 666 donors and used that subset as a discovery cohort. Typing coverage varied by locus: roughly 629-640 donors for A, B, C, DRB1 and DQB1; more than 500 for DQA1; approximately 570 for DPA1; around 450 for DPB1. The aim of the study was to test whether cataloging public T cell receptors could identify signatures of past pathogen exposure. Because of strong linkage in the cohort, five DR-DQ haplotypes were treated as single units for association and clustering. Alongside the repertoire data, information on donor age, sex, ethnicity and CMV serostatus was compiled. The investigation overall reported the following: A later analysis reported that several top co-occurrence clusters appeared linked to parvovirus B19, influenza, CMV and Epstein-Barr virus. The authors suggested that the approach could potentially be extended to other disease states and immunological phenotypes. Some IMGT-functional V segments, including TRBV6-2 and TRBV6-3, could not be distinguished by the 87-base-pair reads and were therefore excluded. A later analysis associated about 16,000 TCR beta sequences with specific HLA alleles at a false discovery rate of 0.05. A group of highly shared sequence variants was considered likely to be a technical artifact of the sequencing pipeline. Only TCR beta chains were sequenced in this cohort, and the absence of alpha or paired-chain data limited detectable features. Presence/absence analyses assumed roughly uniform sequencing depth across donors, an assumption that may not hold. In a later analysis, HLA-associated TCR beta chains showed more clonal expansion and lower generation probabilities than non-associated chains that were equally common. Because some donors lacked HLA typing at each locus, the association tests relied only on the typed subset. In both the original and validation cohorts, the classifier was reported to diagnose cytomegalovirus status with high specificity and sensitivity. In a later genetic analysis, a missense DCLRE1C variant was associated with V-gene and J-gene trimming of TCR beta chains, and the association was replicated in an independent cohort. In the study, 150 to 200 TCR beta chains were listed as associated with cytomegalovirus. Correlated functional status among segregating V segments might be attributable to linkage disequilibrium, but an unknown experimental factor could not be ruled out. Most TCR sequences were observed very rarely across donors, whereas some public TCRs were present in many individuals. A further reported finding was that TCR beta sequences accurately predicted the HLA-A and HLA-B alleles for most subjects in the first cohort. In vitro tests confirmed that a few of the cytomegalovirus-associated TCR beta chains recognize cytomegalovirus antigens. Because counts were too low, approximately 15 rarely observed V segments, including chromosome 9 orphons, were excluded from the earlier analysis of several hundred of the donors. Assigning TCR associations to individual alleles was difficult when HLA alleles, especially DR and DQ, strongly co-occurred. According to a later genetic analysis, donors in an Asian-associated ancestry cluster had fewer N-insertions in productive TCRs than the approximately 710-donor mean. For the cohort, immune exposure information was limited to CMV serostatus. In an earlier analysis of about 550 of the donors, most TCR beta V segments were observed in productive rearrangements about 90% or about 30% of the time, broadly matching IMGT annotations. Most CMV-associated TCR beta chains appeared to be HLA-restricted in a later analysis, and the HLA associations seemed to be driven largely by CMV exposure. In a later analysis, TCR association rates were found to vary across HLA loci, with the most associated TCRs seen for DRB1 alleles and the fewest for HLA-C alleles.

The library came from the immunoSEQ multiplex PCR assay. A mixture of 60 forward primers for TCR Vbeta segments and 13 reverse primers for TCR Jbeta segments was used in the multiplex PCR. The CDR3 region of rearranged TCR beta genes was amplified from genomic DNA by a multiplex PCR assay. The Illumina HiSeq System was used to sequence the amplified TCR beta libraries as 87-base-pair reads. Per the original workflow: A later analysis counted tens of millions of unique TCR beta chains across the 690 or so repertoires, and approximately 11 million of these chains were shared by at least two donors. To remove PCR and sequencing errors, raw reads were error-corrected and collapsed into unique sequences using a nearest-neighbor algorithm that merged closely related sequences. Alignment of CDR3 sequences to IMGT reference sequences was used to assign V, D and J gene segments. For a sequence to be retained, a match of at least six nucleotides to both a V gene segment and a J gene segment was required. Rearrangements were classified as productive when the CDR3 lacked stop codons and remained in frame with V and J, and all other rearrangements were classified as non-productive. Following IMGT convention, CDR3 was defined as the stretch from the second conserved V-encoded cysteine to the conserved J-encoded phenylalanine. Sequences without an unambiguous match to a single V gene segment were excluded from the earlier analysis of a few hundred of the donors. In an earlier analysis of approximately 590 of the donors, V segments were called functional above 56.7% productive rearrangements and were called segregating when the between-donor standard deviation exceeded 5%. A statistical classification framework was built to diagnose cytomegalovirus status from the catalog of TCR beta chain sequences. A later analysis assigned V and J genes by comparing TCR nucleotide sequences with IMGT/GENE-DB human TR gene sequences. In a later analysis, CDR3 sequences and most-parsimonious VDJ recombination scenarios were assigned using the TCRdist pipeline. In a later analysis, each TCR beta chain was defined by its CDR3 amino acid sequence together with its V-gene family, and reads without a unique V-gene family were excluded. To address suspected cross-contamination and a sequencing artifact, a later analysis removed around 600 highly shared, low-generation-probability nucleotide sequences. For each public chain, a later analysis derived a clonal expansion index from normalized ranks of inferred template counts within each repertoire. In a later analysis, generation probabilities were computed with a VDJ recombination model fitted to out-of-frame rearrangements, and the resulting probabilities were checked against IGoR. In a later analysis, hypergeometric tests were used to score TCR-TCR, TCR-HLA and TCR-CMV co-occurrence, with a repertoire-size bias correction applied to TCR pairs. False discovery rates were estimated in a later analysis by permuting HLA or CMV assignments 20 times. In a later analysis, co-occurring TCRs were grouped using DBSCAN, and TCRdist sequence similarity was added for clustering within HLA-allele-positive subsets. Repertoires with fewer than 30,000 or more than 120,000 public chains were left out of co-occurrence clustering, as were roughly five repertoires with anomalous nucleotide sharing. What TCRdb holds here is the immuneACCESS table cut down to in-frame rearrangements. Part of the clones is not present; checked against another copy, under half of the missing clones reflect an unresolved V gene, and the others are unexplained. V, J and clone size reflect that table, while D and trimming were determined from the DNA. Within this sample are approximately 140,000 clones, with roughly 76% of them counted one time only. The leading ten clones occupy 13% to 15% of the sample.

V is shortened by 3 bases, J by 12 bases, and the region joining them spans 8 bases. The germline V gene supplies CDR1 MNHNS and CDR2 SASEGT. The CDR3, from cysteine to phenylalanine, totals 11 residues. Only CDR3 DNA remains: 33 bases, in frame from the first base. In the case of this clone: The antigen this receptor binds is unknown. Base qualities are missing; no much larger clone stands one base away.

The cohort comprised fewer than 750 healthy bone marrow donors. Cohort members were all nominally healthy when sampled, although unrecorded immune exposures were likely present. CMV serostatus was recorded as positive for about 300 and negative for about half of the roughly 700 cohort members, whereas no CMV serostatus was recorded for the donor in question. A peripheral blood sample was provided by each donor, and peripheral blood mononuclear cells were used for TCR beta sequencing. Genomic DNA extraction from the blood cell samples was performed with the Qiagen DNeasy Blood Extraction Kit. The chain is encoded by TRBV6-1 joined to TRBJ2-2; no D gene can be assigned with confidence. This sequence originates from a human donor in good health. The sequenced sample consisted of PBMCs. CDR3 region: CASSESIKLFF. The DNA reads TGTGCCAGCAGTGAGTCTATAAAGCTGTTTTTT.